One sample yielded the 4 T cell receptor beta chains listed below, sequenced in a study of blood T cell repertoires in COVID-19. TCRdb keeps only in-frame clones here, not all; method: immunoSEQ multiplex PCR. The repertoire holds 170,000 or so clones, with nearly 80% as singletons. Sequencing was performed on peripheral blood. The receptors here all came from a woman in her 70s with acute or convalescent COVID-19.

The chain is built from TRBV5-6 and TRBJ2-2; 13 nucleotides line up with TRBD2. Germline lookup yields CDR1 SGHDT and CDR2 YYEEEE. Trimming removed 2 bases from V and 3 bases from J; junction bases left unmatched: 7. The CDR3 has 18 amino acids. In nucleotides, the CDR3 is TGTGCCAGCAGCTTCGGACTAGCGGGAGTAGCTGACACCGGGGAGCTGTTTTTT. Translating gives CASSFGLAGVADTGELFF. Together with reference TRBV5-6 and TRBJ2-2, the CDR3 gives the full variable domain: DAGVTQSPTHLIKTRGQQVTLRCSPKSGHDTVSWYQQALGQGPQFIFQYYEEEERQRGNFPDRFSGHQFPNYSSELNVNALLLGDSALYLCASSFGLAGVADTGELFFGEGSRLTVL.

The chain couples TRBV9 to TRBJ2-6, with D tentatively TRBD1 (6 bases). The CDR3 totals 20 residues. Germline V gene sequence: CDR1 SGDLS, CDR2 YYNGEE. V was pared by 3 bases and J by 0 bases, with 22 bases between. The DNA of the CDR3 is TGTGCCAGCAGCGCGCCGCGGTTTGGGGGCGGGCACTCTGGGGCCAACGTCCTGACTTTC. Its protein product is CASSAPRFGGGHSGANVLTF.

On this clone itself: This sample also contains other DNA sequences that code for the same CDR3. The chain has TRBV7-2 and TRBJ1-2, with 11 nucleotides matching TRBD1. Trimming removed 0 bases from V and 7 bases from J; junction bases left unmatched: 4. Per the germline V gene, CDR1 is SGHTA and CDR2 is FQGNSA. This CDR3 is built from 15 residues. For the CDR3, the DNA is TGTGCCAGCAGCTTAGCGCCGGACAGGGGGCTTGGCTACACCTTC. Translated, it gives CASSLAPDRGLGYTF.

The chain couples TRBV10-3 to TRBJ2-1, with TRBD2 as a possible D gene (6 bases). Germline lookup yields CDR1 ENHRY and CDR2 SYGVKD. There are 16 residues in the CDR3. Trimming cost V 5 bases and J 3 bases, with 17 bases left between them. The CDR3 sequence: CAISISMGEDYNEQFF. CDR3 nucleotide sequence: TGTGCCATCAGTATCTCAATGGGGGAGGACTACAATGAGCAGTTCTTC.